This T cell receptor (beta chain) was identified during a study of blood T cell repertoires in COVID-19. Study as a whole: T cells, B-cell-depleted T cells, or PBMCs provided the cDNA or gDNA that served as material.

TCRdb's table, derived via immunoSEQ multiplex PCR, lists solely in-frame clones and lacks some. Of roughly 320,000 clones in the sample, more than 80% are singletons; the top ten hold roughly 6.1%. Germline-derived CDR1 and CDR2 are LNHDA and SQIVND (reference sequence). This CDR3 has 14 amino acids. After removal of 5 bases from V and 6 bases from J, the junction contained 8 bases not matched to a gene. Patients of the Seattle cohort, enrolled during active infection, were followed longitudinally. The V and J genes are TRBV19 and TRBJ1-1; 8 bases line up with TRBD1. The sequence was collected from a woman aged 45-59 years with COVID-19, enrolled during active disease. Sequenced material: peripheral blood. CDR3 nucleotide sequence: TGTGCCAGTAGTCGACGAGGGACAGGCGCTGAAGCTTTCTTT. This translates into CASSRRGTGAEAFF. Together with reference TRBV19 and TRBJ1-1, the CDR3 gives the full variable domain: DGGITQSPKYLFRKEGQNVTLSCEQNLNHDAMYWYRQDPGQGLRLIYYSQIVNDFQKGDIAEGYSVSREKKESFPLTVTSAQKNPTAFYLCASSRRGTGAEAFFGQGTRLTVV.